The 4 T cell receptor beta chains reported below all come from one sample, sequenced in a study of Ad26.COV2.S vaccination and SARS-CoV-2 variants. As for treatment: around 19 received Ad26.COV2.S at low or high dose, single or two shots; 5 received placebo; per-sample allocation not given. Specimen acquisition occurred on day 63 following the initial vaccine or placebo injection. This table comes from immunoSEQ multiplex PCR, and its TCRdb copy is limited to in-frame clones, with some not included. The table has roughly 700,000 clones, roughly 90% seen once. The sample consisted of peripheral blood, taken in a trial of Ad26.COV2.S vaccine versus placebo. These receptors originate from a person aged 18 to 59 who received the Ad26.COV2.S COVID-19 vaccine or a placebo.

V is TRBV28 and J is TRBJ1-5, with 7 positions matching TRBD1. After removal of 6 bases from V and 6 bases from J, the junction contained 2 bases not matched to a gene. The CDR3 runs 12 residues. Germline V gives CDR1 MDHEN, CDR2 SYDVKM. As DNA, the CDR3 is TGTGCCAGCAGACAGGGGCCTCAGCCCCAGCATTTT. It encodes CASRQGPQPQHF.

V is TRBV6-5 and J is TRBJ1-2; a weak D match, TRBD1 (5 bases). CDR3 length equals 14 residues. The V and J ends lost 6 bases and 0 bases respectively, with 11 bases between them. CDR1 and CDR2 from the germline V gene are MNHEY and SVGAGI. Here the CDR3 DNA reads TGTGCCAGCAGACAGGTTACCGCTAACTATGGCTACACCTTC. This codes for CASRQVTANYGYTF.

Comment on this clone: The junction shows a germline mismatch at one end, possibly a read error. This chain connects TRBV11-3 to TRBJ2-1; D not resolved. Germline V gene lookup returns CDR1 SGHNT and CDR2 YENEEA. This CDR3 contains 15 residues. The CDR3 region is CASSPRVQPYNEQFF. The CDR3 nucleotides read TGTGCCAGCAGCCCCCGGGTCCAACCCTATAATGAGCAGTTCTTC.

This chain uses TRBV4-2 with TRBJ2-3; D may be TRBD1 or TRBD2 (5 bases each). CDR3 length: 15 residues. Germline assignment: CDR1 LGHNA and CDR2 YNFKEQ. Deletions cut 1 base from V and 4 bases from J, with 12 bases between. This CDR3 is CASSQGTWDPDTQYF. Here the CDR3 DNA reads TGTGCCAGCAGCCAAGGGACTTGGGACCCAGATACGCAGTATTTT.